Listed below are T cell receptor beta chains from one sample, sequenced in a study of type 1 regulatory T cells. No antigens are known for them. Via MiXCR, TCRdb re-called the reads, giving one row per CDR3 protein. Seen here are around 62,000 distinct CDR3 sequences, 63% observed once, and the top ten hold about 7.3%. The sample comprised cultured T cells, either the whole culture or a sorted T cell fraction (not recorded which). All receptors come from a human donor in good health. CDR3s include the opening cysteine and the closing phenylalanine or tryptophan. The D gene is left open where the match is weak. Part of the rows lack a size; the others show once, few, many or a class for expanded clones.

v_gene	abundance	len	j_gene	d_gene	CDR3aa	CDR3nt
TRBV5-1	-	14	TRBJ2-6	-	CASRRGYGANVLTF	TGCGCCAGCAGGCGAGGGTACGGGGCCAACGTCCTGACTTTC
TRBV18	few	15	TRBJ1-5	-	CASSPRGEGRQPQHF	TGTGCCAGCTCCCCTCGGGGAGAGGGGCGTCAGCCCCAGCATTTT
TRBV24-1	once	16	TRBJ2-1	TRBD2	CATSDRSGSSYNEQIF	TGTGCCACCAGTGACCGTAGCGGGAGTTCCTACAATGAGCAGATCTTC
TRBV5-1	-	14	TRBJ2-5	-	CASSLGQFGETQYF	TGCGCCAGCAGCCTCGGACAGTTCGGGGAGACCCAGTACTTC
TRBV27	few	13	TRBJ2-4	-	CATRGLAKNIQYF	TGTGCCACCAGAGGACTAGCCAAAAACATTCAGTACTTC
TRBV11-3	-	14	TRBJ1-1	-	CASSFRGSNTEAFF	TGTGCCAGCAGCTTTAGGGGGTCGAACACTGAAGCTTTCTTT
TRBV24-1	-	15	TRBJ2-1	TRBD2	CATSDPSGRYNEQFF	TGTGCCACCAGTGATCCGAGCGGGAGGTACAATGAGCAGTTCTTC
TRBV19	-	12	TRBJ2-1	-	CASSRGLAEQFF	TGTGCCAGTAGTAGAGGCCTAGCGGAGCAGTTCTTC
TRBV10-2	few	13	TRBJ1-1	TRBD1	CASTRGPDTEAFF	TGCGCCAGCACCAGGGGGCCGGATACTGAAGCTTTCTTT
TRBV6-5	-	14	TRBJ2-2	-	CASTPSQLTGELFF	TGTGCCAGCACCCCCTCTCAATTAACCGGGGAGCTGTTTTTT
TRBV10-3	-	16	TRBJ2-2	TRBD1	CAIKQLGQGATGELFF	TGTGCCATCAAGCAGTTGGGACAGGGCGCCACCGGGGAGCTGTTTTTT
TRBV28	-	15	TRBJ2-6	-	CASSRSSSGANVLTF	TGTGCCAGCAGCCGAAGTTCTTCTGGGGCCAACGTCCTGACTTTC
TRBV7-2	-	11	TRBJ2-7	-	CASSLLYEQYF	TGTGCCAGCAGCTTACTGTATGAGCAGTACTTC
TRBV3-1	-	14	TRBJ2-7	-	CASSEGGFSYEQYF	TGTGCCAGCAGCGAGGGTGGATTCTCCTACGAGCAGTACTTC
TRBV12-3/TRBV12-4	-	15	TRBJ1-5	-	CASSPRDSGNQPQHF	TGTGCCAGCAGCCCCAGGGATTCGGGCAATCAGCCCCAGCATTTT
TRBV7-9	once	15	TRBJ1-2	-	CASSLIPGANYGYTF	TGTGCCAGCAGCTTAATTCCAGGAGCTAACTATGGCTACACCTTC
TRBV2	-	15	TRBJ2-1	TRBD1	CASRTGTGSENEQFF	TGTGCCAGCAGAACCGGGACAGGGTCGGAAAATGAGCAGTTCTTC
TRBV28	-	15	TRBJ2-7	TRBD1	CASSGDRDRFYEQYF	TGTGCCAGCAGTGGTGATAGGGACAGGTTCTACGAGCAGTACTTC
TRBV5-1	-	16	TRBJ1-6	TRBD1	CASSFRDRGSHSPLHF	TGCGCCAGCAGCTTCCGGGACAGGGGGTCCCATTCACCCCTCCACTTT
TRBV18	few	15	TRBJ2-5	TRBD2	CASSPKTSGGETQYF	TGTGCCAGCTCACCAAAAACTAGCGGTGGGGAGACCCAGTACTTC
TRBV24-1	-	13	TRBJ2-7	-	CATRGEGSYEQYF	TGTGCCACCAGGGGGGAAGGATCCTACGAGCAGTACTTC
TRBV7-9	-	10	TRBJ1-1	-	CASSSERAFF	TGTGCCAGCAGCTCGGAGAGAGCTTTCTTT
TRBV7-9	-	13	TRBJ2-5	-	CASSLGWAETQYF	TGTGCCAGCAGCTTAGGTTGGGCGGAGACCCAGTACTTC
TRBV5-1	-	17	TRBJ2-7	-	CASSLDGRADAPYEQYF	TGCGCCAGCAGCTTGGATGGTCGGGCCGACGCACCATACGAGCAGTACTTC
TRBV24-1	-	16	TRBJ1-1	-	CATSAGGRGRDTEAFF	TGTGCCACCAGTGCCGGGGGGCGGGGGCGAGACACTGAAGCTTTCTTT
TRBV5-1	-	15	TRBJ2-3	TRBD1	CASSETTGDTDTQYF	TGCGCCAGCAGCGAAACTACAGGGGACACAGATACGCAGTATTTT
TRBV6-6	-	18	TRBJ2-7	TRBD2	CASSYLAGTSGIAYEQYF	TGTGCCAGCAGTTACTTGGCCGGGACTAGCGGGATTGCCTACGAGCAGTACTTC
TRBV7-2	few	21	TRBJ2-2	TRBD2	CASSLGPTGFLAGVLTGELFF	TGTGCCAGCAGCTTAGGTCCAACGGGCTTCCTAGCGGGAGTTTTGACCGGGGAGCTGTTTTTT
TRBV7-2	-	14	TRBJ1-4	-	CASSERQVNEKLFF	TGTGCCAGCAGCGAGAGACAGGTTAATGAAAAACTGTTTTTT